Described below is a single T cell receptor (beta chain) sequence and its context. These data originate in a study of cytomegalovirus exposure and HLA in healthy donors. Germline V CDR1 and CDR2: MNHEY, SMNVEV (reference sequence). The CDR3 contains 15 residues. V was pared by 0 bases and J by 1 base, with 7 bases between. Data came from immunoSEQ multiplex PCR; TCRdb stores just in-frame clones and leaves some out. The sample has around 300,000 clones, 88% seen once. The receptor comes from a man under 40 in good health and CMV-seronegative. J is TRBJ1-3 and V is TRBV27; D remains unclear. The material sequenced was PBMCs. CDR3 sequence: CASSLSSVSGNTIYF. In DNA, the CDR3 is TGTGCCAGCAGTTTATCCTCAGTGTCTGGAAACACCATATATTTT.